The 9 T cell receptor beta chains below were found in one sample sequenced in a study of blood T cell repertoires in COVID-19 (dated by TCRdb to about 2020). The library was generated by the immunoSEQ multiplex PCR assay. Imported from immuneACCESS, the table was reduced by TCRdb to in-frame sequences with V and J called. These copies leave out some clones; in studies compared against another copy, an unresolved V gene accounts for under half, and the cause of the remainder is not known. This sample holds over 350,000 clones; more than 80% were observed only once. The ten largest make up over 1.3% of the sample. Specimen: peripheral blood. The receptors originated from a woman aged 30 to 39 with active or convalescent COVID-19.

V gene TRBV2 combines with J gene TRBJ1-2; 9 bases are shared with TRBD1. CDR1 is SNHLY and CDR2 is FYNNEI in the germline V gene. The J segment lost 6 bases and the V segment lost 9 bases, leaving 11 bases of the junction unmatched. The CDR3 runs 14 residues. For the CDR3, the DNA is TGTGCCAGTAGCGAACAGGGGGCGTACGATGGCTACACCTTC. Protein sequence: CASSEQGAYDGYTF.

The chain combines TRBV28 with TRBJ2-5, with 11 bases that match TRBD2. The ends lost 6 bases at V and 5 bases at J; junction bases unmatched: 8. The CDR3 has 15 residues. Germline loops: CDR1 MDHEN, CDR2 SYDVKM. The CDR3 DNA is TGTGCCAGCAGAGAATTAGCGGGGGGGCAGGAGACCCAGTACTTC. Its protein is CASRELAGGQETQYF.

The CDR3 DNA follows: TGTGCCAGCAGCTTATACAGGGAGAACACTGAAGCTTTCTTT. Translated, it gives CASSLYRENTEAFF. The J gene is TRBJ1-1, the V gene TRBV13; TRBD1 is a possible D gene (6 bases). This CDR3 has 14 residues. In germline, CDR1 is PRHDT, CDR2 FYEKMQ (reference sequence). V lost 2 bases, J lost 1 base, and 8 bases lay in between. The full variable domain, with the rest looked up from reference TRBV13 and TRBJ1-1, is AAGVIQSPRHLIKEKRETATLKCYPIPRHDTVYWYQQGPGQDPQFLISFYEKMQSDKGSIPDRFSAQQFSDYHSELNMSSLELGDSALYFCASSLYRENTEAFFGQGTRLTVV.

This sequence joins TRBV19 and TRBJ2-1; D might be TRBD2 (6 bases). The V end lost 3 bases, the J end lost 9 bases, and 15 bases lay between the germline ends. The CDR3 is made up of 14 amino acids. Germline V lookup: CDR1 LNHDA, CDR2 SQIVND (reference sequence). The CDR3 DNA reads TGTGCCAGTAGTATGGAGGGTACTTCGGCTGAGCAGTTCTTC. Its protein product is CASSMEGTSAEQFF.

The chain joins TRBV9 to TRBJ1-4; D is unresolved. The germline gives CDR1 SGDLS, CDR2 YYNGEE. Trimming left V 3 bases short and J 0 bases short, with 9 bases between. CDR3 length: 15 residues. This CDR3 reads CASSGERATNEKLFF. The CDR3 DNA follows: TGTGCCAGCAGCGGCGAGCGTGCAACTAATGAAAAACTGTTTTTT.

The chain carries TRBV21-1 and TRBJ2-1; the DNA was not used to check the table's D call, TRBD2. TRBV21-1 is tagged as a pseudogene. The CDR3 consists of 15 residues. The CDR3 region is CASTRSWRGPREQFF. In DNA, the CDR3 is TGTGCCAGCACCCGATCTTGGCGGGGGCCGCGAGAGCAGTTCTTC.

The rearrangement uses TRBV5-5 and TRBJ1-2, with 9 bases matching TRBD1. Germline values: CDR1 SGHKS, CDR2 YYEKEE (reference sequence). The CDR3 sequence is 15 residues long. Germline trimming cut 1 base from V and 2 bases from J; bases unmatched to any gene: 3. The CDR3 sequence: CASSLTGTGNYGYTF. CDR3 coding DNA: TGTGCCAGCAGCTTGACCGGGACAGGGAACTATGGCTACACCTTC.

This clone was observed a handful of times. J is TRBJ1-5 and V is TRBV27, with 10 bases that match TRBD1. This CDR3 has 14 amino acids. The V segment lost 6 bases and the J segment 2 bases; nucleotides outside the gene matches: 1. The germline V gene has CDR1 MNHEY and CDR2 SMNVEV (reference sequence). CDR3 sequence (DNA): TGTGCCAGCAGGGACAGGGGGGGCAATCAGCCCCAGCATTTT. This codes for CASRDRGGNQPQHF.

V is TRBV30 and J is TRBJ1-5; D not resolved. V lost 2 bases to trimming and J lost 0 bases, with 5 bases between them. Per the germline V gene, CDR1 is GTSNPN and CDR2 is SVGIG (reference sequence). The CDR3 spans 13 residues. The DNA for the CDR3 is TGTGCCTGGAGTAAGAGTAGCAATCAGCCCCAGCATTTT. Amino acids: CAWSKSSNQPQHF.